This T cell receptor beta chain was profiled in a study of breast tumors, draining lymph nodes, adjacent tissues. The study, taken as a whole, reports: Tumor TCR diversity was below lymph nodes but above nontumor tissue. Tumor and nontumor repertoires were significantly more similar in luminal-like than in basal-like breast cancer. Most tumor T cells seemingly derive from lymph node, then expand in tumor. Data only fit, rather than demonstrated, lymph node origin of most tumor T cells.

TCRdb re-analysed the multiplex PCR reads in MiXCR, keeping a single row per CDR3 protein. Of 100,000 to 150,000 distinct CDR3 sequences listed, 20% to 25% are singletons. The ends were cut back, 0 bases at V and 6 bases at J, with 13 bases in the middle. This CDR3 contains 15 residues. In germline, CDR1 is MGHRA, CDR2 YSYEKL. Remarks on this clonotype: The antigen is not known. This could be a read error, since a much larger clone is one nucleotide away.

Axillary draining lymph nodes of breast cancer patients supplied the node samples. The chain carries TRBV4-1 and TRBJ2-3; D not certain. The sequencing input was axillary lymph node tissue. This TCR was sampled from a female donor with breast cancer. Some clones in this sample may be carry-over from other donors' samples. The CDR3 region is CASSQDEQHSDTQYF. The CDR3, as DNA: TGCGCCAGCAGCCAAGATGAACAGCATTCTGATACGCAGTATTTT.